This TCR beta chain was sequenced for a study of blood T cell repertoires in COVID-19. Study-wide context: Samples representing acute and convalescent COVID-19 were sourced from the United States, Italy and Spain. PBMCs, B-cell-depleted T cells, or T cells were the source of the cDNA or gDNA that made up the material.

This clone appeared a single time. How the authors handled the data: The authors estimated nucleated cell counts from reference gene primer amplification. Sequencing was performed with immunoSEQ multiplex PCR; in TCRdb, only in-frame clones are kept and a portion is missing. V and J calls plus clone size are reproduced from that table; the DNA served to infer D and trimming. In the table there are about 160,000 clones, about 85% of which are singletons. Material: peripheral blood. The TCR sequence derives from a human donor with acute or convalescent COVID-19. The donor label of this sample is uncertain.

DNA of the CDR3: TGTGCCAGCAGGCTGGCGGCAGCTATGAACACTGAAGCTTTCTTT. Translation gives CASRLAAAMNTEAFF. This chain links TRBV28 with TRBJ1-1, with D uncertain. The germline gives CDR1 MDHEN, CDR2 SYDVKM. The CDR3 is made up of 15 amino acids. Deletions cut 6 bases from V and 0 bases from J, with 14 bases between.